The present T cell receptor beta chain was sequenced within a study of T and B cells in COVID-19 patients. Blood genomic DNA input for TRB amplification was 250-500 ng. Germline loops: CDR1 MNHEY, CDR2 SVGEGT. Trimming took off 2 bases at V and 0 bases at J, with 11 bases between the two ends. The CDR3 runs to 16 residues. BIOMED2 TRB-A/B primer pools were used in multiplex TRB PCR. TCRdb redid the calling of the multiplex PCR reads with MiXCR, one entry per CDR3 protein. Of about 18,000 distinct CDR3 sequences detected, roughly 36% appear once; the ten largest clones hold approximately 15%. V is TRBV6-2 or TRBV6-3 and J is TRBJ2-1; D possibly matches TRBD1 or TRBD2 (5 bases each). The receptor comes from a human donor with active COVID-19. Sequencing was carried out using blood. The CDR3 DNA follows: TGTGCCAGCAGTTACGGCGGTGGGGGCTCCTACAATGAGCAGTTCTTC. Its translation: CASSYGGGGSYNEQFF.